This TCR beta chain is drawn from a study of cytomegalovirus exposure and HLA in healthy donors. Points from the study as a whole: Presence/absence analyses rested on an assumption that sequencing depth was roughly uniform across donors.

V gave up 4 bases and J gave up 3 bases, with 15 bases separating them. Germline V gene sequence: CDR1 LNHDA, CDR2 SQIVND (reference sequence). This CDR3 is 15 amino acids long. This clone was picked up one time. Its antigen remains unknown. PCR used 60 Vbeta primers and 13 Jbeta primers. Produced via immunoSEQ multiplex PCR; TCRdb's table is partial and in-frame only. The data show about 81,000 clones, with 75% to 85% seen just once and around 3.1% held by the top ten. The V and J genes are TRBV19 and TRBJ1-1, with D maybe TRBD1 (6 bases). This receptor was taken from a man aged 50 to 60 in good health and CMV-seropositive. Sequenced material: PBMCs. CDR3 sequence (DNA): TGTGCCAGTAGTACCGGACGGACAGCCTACACTGAAGCTTTCTTT. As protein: CASSTGRTAYTEAFF. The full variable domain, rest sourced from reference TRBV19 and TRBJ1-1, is DGGITQSPKYLFRKEGQNVTLSCEQNLNHDAMYWYRQDPGQGLRLIYYSQIVNDFQKGDIAEGYSVSREKKESFPLTVTSAQKNPTAFYLCASSTGRTAYTEAFFGQGTRLTVV.